The 30 T cell receptor beta chains below were found in one sample sequenced in a study of regulatory T cells in long-lasting Graves disease. Documented time point: persistent/refractory GD, antithyroid drugs over 5 years with positive TRAb. From RNA extracted from PBMCs, the TCR library was made. Sequencing libraries for TCR beta were prepared with iRepertoire HTBI primers and Arm-PCR of CDR3 regions. TCRdb itself ran the multiplex PCR reads through MiXCR, one entry per CDR3 protein. The profile shows some 420,000 distinct CDR3 sequences, 22% of them singletons. Sequencing used peripheral blood mononuclear cells (PBMCs), obtained when the disease was refractory, from a patient treated with antithyroid drugs. These receptor sequences come from a female donor with Graves disease.

The chain carries TRBV6-1 and TRBJ1-5; 9 bases match TRBD1. V dropped 6 bases and J dropped 10; count of bases not matched to a gene: 16. Looked up from germline, CDR1 is MNHNS and CDR2 is SASEGT. The CDR3 extends over 16 amino acids. CDR3 loop: CASRQGTGFGDGPQHF. CDR3 nucleotide sequence: TGTGCCAGCAGACAGGGGACAGGGTTTGGTGATGGCCCCCAGCATTTT.

As regards this clonotype: A much larger clonotype is one base distant, so this may be a read error. This chain uses TRBV6-9 with TRBJ1-1, with D maybe TRBD1 (5 bases). CDR3 length: 13 amino acids. Germline V CDR1 and CDR2: MNHGY, SVAAGI. Written as DNA, the CDR3 is TGTACCAGCAGTTATTTACCGGGACCTGAAGCTTTCTTT. This gives the protein CTSSYLPGPEAFF.

Here the CDR3 reads CASSFFRGINNEQFF. DNA for the CDR3: TGTGCCAGCAGTTTCTTCAGGGGAATCAACAATGAGCAGTTCTTC. The chain has TRBV28 and TRBJ2-1; D possibly corresponds to TRBD1 (6 bases). Germline CDR1 MDHEN, CDR2 SYDVKM. The germline V and J ends were trimmed by 3 bases and 5 bases, with 14 bases remaining between them. The CDR3 runs 15 residues.

On this clonotype itself: The junction departs from the called germline gene at one end, perhaps through a read error. CDR3 nucleotides: TGCGCCAGCAGCCAGGGGACAGCGGGGGAGACCCAGTACTTC. Translating it yields CASSQGTAGETQYF. The chain joins TRBV5-8 to TRBJ2-5; the D gene could be TRBD1 or TRBD2 (7 bases each). The CDR3 consists of 14 residues. The germline gives CDR1 SGHTS, CDR2 YDEGEE.

Comments on this clonotype: This may stem from a read error, because a much larger clone lies one nucleotide away. The genes are TRBV19 and TRBJ2-5; D unresolved. Germline V CDR1 and CDR2: LNHDA, SQIVND (reference sequence). This CDR3 comprises 15 residues. CDR3: CTSSPFWGSQETQYF. CDR3 DNA sequence: TGTACCAGTAGCCCCTTTTGGGGTAGCCAAGAGACCCAGTACTTC.

This clonotype showed up many times. This chain uses TRBV5-1 with TRBJ1-2, with D perhaps matching TRBD1 (5 bases). Between the trimmed V and J ends, which lost 4 bases and 1 base, there was a span of 14 bases. The CDR3 sequence is 15 residues long. Germline CDR1 and CDR2: SGHRS and YFSETQ. Written as DNA, the CDR3 is TGCGCCAGCAGCCCACCGACAGATATTAACTATGGCTACACCTTC. The encoded protein is CASSPPTDINYGYTF.

V usage is TRBV5-1 and J usage is TRBJ2-6; tentative D call: TRBD1 (6 bases). In germline, CDR1 is SGHRS, CDR2 YFSETQ. This CDR3 comprises 18 residues. Deletions cut 4 bases from V and 0 bases from J, with 17 bases between. CDR3 loop: CASSAGADSTSGANVLTF. CDR3 sequence (DNA): TGCGCCAGCAGCGCCGGGGCGGACAGTACCTCTGGGGCCAACGTCCTGACTTTC.

This clonotype was seen a handful of times. The rearrangement uses TRBV12-5 and TRBJ1-1; D not certain. The CDR3 has 12 residues. Germline V gives CDR1 LGHNT, CDR2 FRNRAP. V lost 7 bases and J lost 4, with 10 bases in between. CDR3 in amino acids: CASARLATEAFF. The CDR3 DNA follows: TGTGCTAGTGCGAGGTTGGCCACTGAAGCTTTCTTT.

The V call is TRBV20-1, the J call TRBJ1-1; tentative D call: TRBD1 (6 bases). Germline loops: CDR1 DFQATT, CDR2 SNEGSKA (reference sequence). V lost 0 bases and J lost 7, with 12 bases in between. The CDR3 covers 13 residues. The CDR3 sequence is CSAREGGGGEAFF. The CDR3 DNA sequence: TGCAGTGCTAGAGAGGGAGGGGGGGGTGAAGCTTTCTTT.

This clonotype was counted a few times. The junction does not match germline at one end; this may be a read error. The CDR3 is CASSLTGTAYEQYF. DNA for the CDR3: TGTGCCAGCAGCCTGACCGGGACAGCCTACGAGCAGTACTTC. V gene TRBV5-1 combines with J gene TRBJ2-7, with 7 bases fitting TRBD1. The CDR3 is 14 amino acids. CDR1 is SGHRS and CDR2 is YFSETQ in the germline V gene.

This clonotype has a count of ten or more. The chain links TRBV6-5 to TRBJ1-2, with D tentatively TRBD1 (6 bases). This CDR3 is 14 amino acids long. The V end lost 0 bases, the J end lost 8 bases, and 13 bases lay between the germline ends. Germline V lookup: CDR1 MNHEY, CDR2 SVGAGI. In DNA form, the CDR3 reads TGTGCCAGCAGTTACTCGGCAGGGGCTAAGGGCTACACCTTC. This encodes CASSYSAGAKGYTF.

This clonotype was picked up one time. The gene calls are TRBV25-1 and TRBJ2-2; unclear D gene. Trimming took off 8 bases at V and 7 bases at J, with 11 bases between the two ends. The CDR3 loop spans 12 amino acids. Germline V gene sequence: CDR1 MGHDK, CDR2 SYGVNS. Here the CDR3 reads CASSSRIGELFF. In DNA form, the CDR3 reads TGTGCCAGCTCCTCAAGGATCGGGGAGCTGTTTTTT. The complete variable domain, with remaining parts taken from reference TRBV25-1 and TRBJ2-2, reads EADIYQTPRYLVIGTGKKITLECSQTMGHDKMYWYQQDPGMELHLIHYSYGVNSTEKGDLSSESTVSRIRTEHFPLTLESARPSHTSQYLCASSSRIGELFFGEGSRLTVL.

This clonotype was picked up a small number of times. J is TRBJ2-7 and V is TRBV20-1; 7 bases align to TRBD2. Germline lookup yields CDR1 DFQATT and CDR2 SNEGSKA (reference sequence). V shed 5 bases, J shed 0 bases, and the junction held 4 bases outside the gene matches. This CDR3 spans 13 amino acids. CDR3 in DNA: TGCAGTGCTGGCGGCGGGGGCTCCTACGAGCAGTACTTC. This translates into CSAGGGGSYEQYF.

This clonotype was found once. J is TRBJ2-3 and V is TRBV28; 10 positions match TRBD2. Trimming removed 8 bases from V and 2 bases from J; junction bases left unmatched: 22. The length of the CDR3 is 20 residues. CDR1 is MDHEN, CDR2 SYDVKM, per germline. CDR3 coding DNA: TGTGCCAGCGACTGCCCCACTAGCGGGACCTCGGTCCCCTTCACAGATACGCAGTATTTT. Amino acid sequence: CASDCPTSGTSVPFTDTQYF.

The chain employs TRBV7-8 and TRBJ1-5, with D possibly being TRBD1 (6 bases). Germline V gene sequence: CDR1 SGHVS, CDR2 FQNEAQ. Trimming removed 5 bases at V and 5 bases at J, with 16 bases between. This CDR3 has 15 residues. The CDR3 DNA reads as TGTGCCAGCAGCAGGGGACACCTGGTGGATCAGCCCCAGCATTTT. Translating gives CASSRGHLVDQPQHF.

A few counts support this clonotype. J is TRBJ1-2 and V is TRBV20-1; TRBD1 matches at 7 bases. Germline V lookup: CDR1 DFQATT, CDR2 SNEGSKA (reference sequence). The CDR3 length is 14 residues. The junction had 7 bases not matched to a gene; V was cut back by 5 bases and J by 1 base. This chain's CDR3 is CSADRDSINYGYTF. The CDR3 DNA is TGCAGTGCTGACCGGGACAGCATTAACTATGGCTACACCTTC.

The gene calls are TRBV13 and TRBJ2-5; perhaps D is TRBD1 or TRBD2 (5 bases each). Trimming stripped 1 base from V and 0 bases from J, with 15 bases between. The V gene's germline CDR1 is PRHDT and CDR2 FYEKMQ (reference sequence). CDR3 length: 17 amino acids. The CDR3 loop is CASSLDVRGPYQETQYF. The CDR3 DNA is TGTGCCAGCAGCTTAGATGTCCGGGGACCCTACCAAGAGACCCAGTACTTC. The variable domain in full, completed from reference TRBV13 and TRBJ2-5, reads AAGVIQSPRHLIKEKRETATLKCYPIPRHDTVYWYQQGPGQDPQFLISFYEKMQSDKGSIPDRFSAQQFSDYHSELNMSSLELGDSALYFCASSLDVRGPYQETQYFGPGTRLLVL.

A note on this clonotype: A read error is possible here, since a much larger clone lies one base away. The chain combines TRBV10-3 with TRBJ2-7, with 8 bases identical to TRBD1. CDR3 length equals 15 residues. J lost 3 bases, V lost 5 bases, and 9 bases had no gene match. CDR1 ENHRY and CDR2 SYGVKD come from the germline V gene. The CDR3 is CAISLPGGEFYEQYF. CDR3 coding DNA: TGTGCCATCAGTTTACCAGGGGGCGAGTTCTACGAGCAGTACTTC.

This chain uses TRBV9 with TRBJ2-7; 7 positions match TRBD2. V lost 0 bases to trimming and J lost 0 bases; unmatched junction nucleotides: 6. Germline CDR1 is SGDLS and CDR2 is YYNGEE. CDR3 length: 16 amino acids. The CDR3 loop reads CASSVAASGSSYEQYF. The CDR3 region has the DNA TGTGCCAGCAGCGTAGCGGCTAGCGGTAGCTCCTACGAGCAGTACTTC.

Many counts were recorded for this clonotype. This chain connects TRBV27 to TRBJ1-5, with 7 positions matching TRBD1. CDR1 is MNHEY and CDR2 is SMNVEV in the germline V gene (reference sequence). V lost 6 bases to trimming and J lost 2 bases; unmatched junction nucleotides: 4. The CDR3 spans 14 residues. CDR3 region: CASSPGTGNQPQHF. CDR3 sequence (DNA): TGTGCCAGCAGCCCGGGGACAGGCAATCAGCCCCAGCATTTT.

V usage is TRBV4-2 and J usage is TRBJ1-6; D is unclear. The ends were cut back, 1 base at V and 13 bases at J, with 14 bases in the middle. The CDR3 runs to 14 residues. CDR1 LGHNA and CDR2 YNFKEQ come from the germline V gene. CDR3: CASSQVPTSEPLHF. CDR3 DNA sequence: TGTGCCAGCAGCCAAGTCCCCACATCGGAGCCCCTCCACTTT.

This chain links TRBV28 with TRBJ1-2, with TRBD1 matching over 8 bases. V dropped 1 base and J dropped 7; count of bases not matched to a gene: 11. Germline V gene sequence: CDR1 MDHEN, CDR2 SYDVKM. This CDR3 contains 16 residues. CDR3 nucleotide sequence: TGTGCCAGCAGTTTATTCTATGCAGCAGGGGGCGGTGGCTACACCTTC. Translated: CASSLFYAAGGGGYTF.

This clonotype was seen many times. This chain uses TRBV7-2 with TRBJ2-5; D is tentatively TRBD1 or TRBD2 (5 bases each). The CDR3 has 15 amino acids. Germline CDR1 and CDR2: SGHTA and FQGNSA. V lost 1 base and J 5 bases, leaving 14 bases between the germline ends. CDR3 in amino acids: CASSLGGAHGETQYF. CDR3 DNA sequence: TGTGCCAGCAGCTTAGGAGGGGCTCACGGCGAGACCCAGTACTTC.

This clonotype was recorded at least ten times. V is TRBV29-1 and J is TRBJ1-2, with D perhaps TRBD1 (6 bases). The germline gives CDR1 SQVTM, CDR2 ANQGSEA. V lost 7 bases, J lost 7 bases, and 19 bases lay in between. The length of the CDR3 is 13 residues. The CDR3 region is CSATTGGLVGYTF. Here the CDR3 DNA reads TGCAGCGCCACGACAGGAGGTCTGGTTGGCTACACCTTC.

The chain has TRBV2 and TRBJ1-3; no reliable D call. Trimming removed 7 bases from V and 0 bases from J, with 10 bases in between. The CDR3 spans 14 residues. Germline V gene data show CDR1 as SNHLY and CDR2 as FYNNEI. The CDR3 sequence: CASNGESSGNTIYF. The CDR3, as DNA: TGTGCCAGCAACGGGGAGTCCTCTGGAAACACCATATATTTT. Together with reference TRBV2 and TRBJ1-3, the CDR3 gives the full variable domain: EPEVTQTPSHQVTQMGQEVILRCVPISNHLYFYWYRQILGQKVEFLVSFYNNEISEKSEIFDDQFSVERPDGSNFTLKIRSTKLEDSAMYFCASNGESSGNTIYFGEGSWLTVV.

The chain joins TRBV12-3 or TRBV12-4 to TRBJ1-2; the D gene is possibly TRBD1 (6 bases). The ends were cut back, 2 bases at V and 8 bases at J, with 15 bases in the middle. The CDR3 runs 14 residues. This CDR3 reads CASSLMGGPPGYTF. Written as DNA, the CDR3 is TGTGCCAGCAGTTTAATGGGGGGGCCCCCCGGCTACACCTTC.

This chain joins TRBV7-8 and TRBJ2-7; 11 nucleotides agree with TRBD1. The CDR3 runs to 15 residues. CDR1 SGHVS and CDR2 FQNEAQ come from the germline V gene. Unmatched junction bases numbered 3, after V lost 4 bases and J lost 1 base. This CDR3 is CASSSDRGLSYEQYF. The CDR3 bases are TGTGCCAGCAGCTCGGACAGGGGGCTATCCTACGAGCAGTACTTC.

Only a few counts were recorded for this clonotype. V usage is TRBV10-3 and J usage is TRBJ1-2, with a tentative D call TRBD1 (5 bases). Germline lookup yields CDR1 ENHRY and CDR2 SYGVKD. The CDR3 extends over 12 amino acids. V was pared by 3 bases and J by 8 bases, with 10 bases between. The CDR3 spells CAISEIGEGYTF. The CDR3 DNA follows: TGTGCCATCAGTGAAATAGGGGAGGGCTACACCTTC.

This clonotype was recorded at least ten times. The rearrangement joins TRBV10-1 to TRBJ2-5, with D maybe TRBD2 (6 bases). The CDR3 loop spans 12 amino acids. CDR1 is WNHNN, CDR2 SYGVQD, per germline (reference sequence). V lost 8 bases and J lost 3, with 10 bases in between. The CDR3 spells CASRDLKETQYF. CDR3 DNA: TGCGCCAGCCGGGACTTGAAAGAGACCCAGTACTTC.

This clonotype was recorded many times. The rearrangement uses TRBV28 and TRBJ1-1; D unresolved. The CDR3 contains 12 residues. Deletions cut 4 bases from V and 1 base from J, with 4 bases between. From germline, CDR1 is MDHEN and CDR2 SYDVKM. Written as DNA, the CDR3 is TGTGCCAGCAGTTATCCGAACACTGAAGCTTTCTTT. It specifies CASSYPNTEAFF.